This T cell receptor (beta chain) originates from a study of T-cell memory formation after mild COVID-19. TCR alpha and TCR beta cDNA libraries carrying sample barcodes and UMIs came from 5'RACE with constant-segment primers. TCRdb passed the 5' RACE reads through MiXCR, listing each CDR3 protein once. The table shows under 250,000 distinct CDR3 sequences, with around 30% occurring only once. Concerning this clonotype: The antigen is undetermined.

Regarding the study as a whole: Contracting clones localized mainly to CM and EM when CD4+ and mainly to EMRA when CD8+.

The CDR3 spans 13 residues. Trimming left V 2 bases short and J 4 bases short, with 11 bases between. Germline V gene data show CDR1 as DFQATT and CDR2 as SNEGSKA (reference sequence). This chain connects TRBV20-1 to TRBJ2-5; D unclear. The source material was PBMCs or a T cell subset sorted from them (not recorded which). The TCR comes from an adult woman who had mild COVID-19 (a few samples of this study predate the infection). Cell type and time point are not known. The CDR3 loop is CSARPLGLETQYF. CDR3 DNA sequence: TGCAGTGCTAGACCCCTAGGGCTAGAGACCCAGTACTTC.